This T cell receptor beta chain was recovered during a study of T-cell memory formation after mild COVID-19. One entry per CDR3 protein results from TCRdb running MiXCR on the 5' RACE reads. The sample holds 400,000 to 500,000 distinct CDR3 sequences, over 15% seen once. In germline, CDR1 is SGHTA, CDR2 FQGNSA. The length of the CDR3 is 14 residues. V was trimmed by 8 bases and J by 2 bases, leaving 16 bases between them. General study results and limits: Second-wave clones reaching peak frequency on day 37 lacked confirmed SARS-CoV-2 specificity. From day 15 to 85, contracting clones were balanced between CD4 and CD8, whereas later expanders leaned toward CD4+. Those CD4+ clones that contracted were mainly in CM and EM (CD8+ ones in EMRA). Some SARS-CoV-2-responding clones were already detected in memory before infection.

To note about this clonotype: Its specificity is unknown.

This receptor was obtained from a man younger than 30 who had mild COVID-19 (a few samples of this study predate the infection). Cell type and time point are not known. The rearrangement links TRBV7-2 to TRBJ2-7; D might be TRBD1 or TRBD2, each matching 7 bases. The specimen was PBMCs or a T cell subset sorted from them (not recorded which). This CDR3 reads CASAWQGGTYEQYF. CDR3 sequence (DNA): TGTGCCAGCGCATGGCAGGGGGGGACCTACGAGCAGTACTTC.